This passage covers 3 T cell receptor beta chains from one sample sequenced in a study of CD8 T cells in ankylosing spondylitis. General observations from the study: Characteristic of ankylosing spondylitis blood, it appeared, was a TCR beta motif comprising several highly homologous variants.

TCRdb used MiXCR to reprocess the 5' RACE reads, holding one entry per CDR3 protein. The data show approximately 300,000 distinct CDR3 sequences, 6.5% to 10% seen once. For these TCRs, the target antigens are not known. Sequencing was performed on blood, either unsorted or a sorted T cell fraction (not recorded which). All receptors derive from a male donor with ankylosing spondylitis.

This clonotype was seen only a few times. The V and J genes are TRBV20-1 and TRBJ2-7; no reliable D call. Between the trimmed V and J ends, which lost 3 bases and 6 bases, there was a span of 15 bases. Germline values: CDR1 DFQATT, CDR2 SNEGSKA (reference sequence). CDR3 size: 13 residues. CDR3 region: CSASLAVTREQYF. The CDR3 DNA reads as TGCAGTGCTAGTTTAGCAGTCACCCGCGAGCAGTACTTC.

This clonotype turned up a few times. The rearrangement uses TRBV21-1 and TRBJ1-1; TRBD1, the D gene given by the table, was not confirmed from the DNA. TRBV21-1 is listed as a pseudogene. The CDR3 contains 16 residues. CDR3 DNA: TGTGCCAGCAGCAAAGTATTGACAGGGGTGAACACTGAAGCTTTCTTT. It translates to CASSKVLTGVNTEAFF.

This clonotype came up a few times. The V call is TRBV4-1, the J call TRBJ2-7, with 9 bases lining up with TRBD1. Per the germline V gene, CDR1 is MGHRA and CDR2 is YSYEKL. V lost 0 bases to trimming and J lost 5 bases; unmatched junction nucleotides: 8. This CDR3 contains 16 residues. The CDR3 DNA sequence: TGCGCCAGCAGCCAAGATGCAGGGACAGGGAACAACGAGCAGTACTTC. Residues: CASSQDAGTGNNEQYF.